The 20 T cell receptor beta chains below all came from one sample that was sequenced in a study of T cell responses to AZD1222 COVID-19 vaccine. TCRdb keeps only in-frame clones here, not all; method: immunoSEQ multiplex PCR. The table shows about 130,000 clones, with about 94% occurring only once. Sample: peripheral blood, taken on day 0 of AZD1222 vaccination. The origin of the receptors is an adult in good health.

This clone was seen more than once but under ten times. The CDR3 protein is CASTSTDSSYEQYF. CDR3 nucleotides: TGCGCCAGCACCTCGACGGATTCCTCCTACGAGCAGTACTTC. The chain joins TRBV5-1 to TRBJ2-7; D gene uncertain. With 6 bases removed from V and 0 bases from J, the gap between germline ends came to 13 bases. The germline gives CDR1 SGHRS, CDR2 YFSETQ. This CDR3 has 14 amino acids. Variable domain in full (rest from reference TRBV5-1 and TRBJ2-7): KAGVTQTPRYLIKTRGQQVTLSCSPISGHRSVSWYQQTPGQGLQFLFEYFSETQRNKGNFPGRFSGRQFSNSRSEMNVSTLELGDSALYLCASTSTDSSYEQYFGPGTRLTVT.

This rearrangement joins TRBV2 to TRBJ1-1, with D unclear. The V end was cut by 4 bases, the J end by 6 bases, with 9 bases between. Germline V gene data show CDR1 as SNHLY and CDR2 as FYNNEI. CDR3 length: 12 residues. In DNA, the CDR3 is TGTGCCAGCAGTGGTTCGCCAGCTGAAGCTTTCTTT. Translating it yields CASSGSPAEAFF.

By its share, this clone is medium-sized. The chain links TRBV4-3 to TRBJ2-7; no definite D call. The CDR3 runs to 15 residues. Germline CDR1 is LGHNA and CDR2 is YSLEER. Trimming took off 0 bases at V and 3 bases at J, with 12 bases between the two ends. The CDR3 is CASSQDQSEVYEQYF. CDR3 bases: TGCGCCAGCAGCCAAGATCAGAGCGAGGTCTACGAGCAGTACTTC.

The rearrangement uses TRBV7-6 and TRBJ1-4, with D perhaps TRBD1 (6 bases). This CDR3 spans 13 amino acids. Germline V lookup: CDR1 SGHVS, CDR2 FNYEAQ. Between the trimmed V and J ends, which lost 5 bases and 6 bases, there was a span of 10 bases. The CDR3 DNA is TGTGCCAGCAGCCCCGGGACATATGAAAAACTGTTTTTT. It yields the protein CASSPGTYEKLFF. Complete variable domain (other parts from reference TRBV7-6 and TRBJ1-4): GAGVSQSPRYKVTKRGQDVALRCDPISGHVSLYWYRQALGQGPEFLTYFNYEAQQDKSGLPNDRFSAERPEGSISTLTIQRTEQRDSAMYRCASSPGTYEKLFFGSGTQLSVL.

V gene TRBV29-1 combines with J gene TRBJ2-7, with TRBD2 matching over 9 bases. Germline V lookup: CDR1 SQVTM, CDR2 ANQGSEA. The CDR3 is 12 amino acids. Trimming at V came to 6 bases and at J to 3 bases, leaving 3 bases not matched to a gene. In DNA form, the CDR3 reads TGCAGCGTAGATAGCGGGAGCTACGAGCAGTACTTC. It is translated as CSVDSGSYEQYF.

CDR3 region: CASSLMSVISGANVLTF. CDR3 nucleotide sequence: TGTGCCAGCAGCTTGATGTCGGTCATCTCTGGGGCCAACGTCCTGACTTTC. V gene TRBV7-2 combines with J gene TRBJ2-6, with unresolved D. Germline V CDR1 and CDR2: SGHTA, FQGNSA. V gave up 3 bases and J gave up 0 bases, with 12 bases separating them. The CDR3 contains 17 residues.

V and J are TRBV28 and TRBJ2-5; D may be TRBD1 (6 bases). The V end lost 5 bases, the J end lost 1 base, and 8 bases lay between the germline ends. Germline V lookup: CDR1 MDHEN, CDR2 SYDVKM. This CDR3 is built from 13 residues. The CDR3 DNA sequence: TGTGCCAGCAGTGAGACAGGCCAAGAGACCCAGTACTTC. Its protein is CASSETGQETQYF. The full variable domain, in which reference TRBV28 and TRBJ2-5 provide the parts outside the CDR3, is DVKVTQSSRYLVKRTGEKVFLECVQDMDHENMFWYRQDPGLGLRLIYFSYDVKMKEKGDIPEGYSVSREKKERFSLILESASTNQTSMYLCASSETGQETQYFGPGTRLLVL.

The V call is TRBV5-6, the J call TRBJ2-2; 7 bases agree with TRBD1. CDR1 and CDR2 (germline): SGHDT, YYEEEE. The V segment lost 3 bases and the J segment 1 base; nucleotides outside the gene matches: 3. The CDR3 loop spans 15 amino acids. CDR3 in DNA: TGTGCCAGCAGCTCGACAGGGCTGAACACCGGGGAGCTGTTTTTT. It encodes CASSSTGLNTGELFF.

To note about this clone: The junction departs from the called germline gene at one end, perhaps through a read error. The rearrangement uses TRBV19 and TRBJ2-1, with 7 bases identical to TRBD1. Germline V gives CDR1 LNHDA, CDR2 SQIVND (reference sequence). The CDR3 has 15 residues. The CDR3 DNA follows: TGTGCCAGTAGTCTAGACAGGGAAGCCTACAATGAGCAGTTCTTC. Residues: CASSLDREAYNEQFF.

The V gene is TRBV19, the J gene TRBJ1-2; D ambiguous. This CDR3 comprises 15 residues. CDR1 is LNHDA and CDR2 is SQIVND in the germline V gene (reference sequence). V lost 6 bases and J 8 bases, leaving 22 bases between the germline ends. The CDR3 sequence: CASRNGGVQSWGYTF. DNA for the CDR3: TGTGCCAGTAGAAACGGCGGGGTTCAAAGTTGGGGCTACACCTTC.

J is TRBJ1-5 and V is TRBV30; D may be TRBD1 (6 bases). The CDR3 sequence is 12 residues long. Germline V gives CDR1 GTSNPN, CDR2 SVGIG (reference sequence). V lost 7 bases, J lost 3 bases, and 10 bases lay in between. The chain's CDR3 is CAYGQHNQPQHF. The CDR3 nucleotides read TGTGCCTACGGACAGCACAATCAGCCCCAGCATTTT.

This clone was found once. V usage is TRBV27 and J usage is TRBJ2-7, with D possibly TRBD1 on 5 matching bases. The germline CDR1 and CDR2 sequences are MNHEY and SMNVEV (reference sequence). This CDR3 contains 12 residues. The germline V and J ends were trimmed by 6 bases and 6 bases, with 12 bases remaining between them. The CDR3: CASRGRAGEQYF. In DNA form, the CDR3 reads TGTGCCAGCAGGGGCAGGGCCGGCGAGCAGTACTTC.

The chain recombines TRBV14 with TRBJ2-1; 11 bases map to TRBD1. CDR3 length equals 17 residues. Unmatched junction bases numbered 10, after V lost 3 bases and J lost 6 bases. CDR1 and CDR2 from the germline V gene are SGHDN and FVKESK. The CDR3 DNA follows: TGTGCCAGCAGCCATGCTCCTCCCGGGACAGGGGGCAATGAGCAGTTCTTC. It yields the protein CASSHAPPGTGGNEQFF.

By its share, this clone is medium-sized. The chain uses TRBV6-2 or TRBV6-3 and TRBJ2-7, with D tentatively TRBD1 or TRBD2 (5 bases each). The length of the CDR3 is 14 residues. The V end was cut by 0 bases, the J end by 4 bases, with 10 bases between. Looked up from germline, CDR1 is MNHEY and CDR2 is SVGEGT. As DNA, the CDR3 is TGTGCCAGCAGTTACTCGAGTGAGGGGTACGAGCAGTACTTC. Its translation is CASSYSSEGYEQYF.

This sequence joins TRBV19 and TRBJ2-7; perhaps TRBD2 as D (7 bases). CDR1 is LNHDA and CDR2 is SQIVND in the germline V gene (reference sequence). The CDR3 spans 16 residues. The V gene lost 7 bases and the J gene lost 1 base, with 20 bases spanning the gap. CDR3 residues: CASTPGGQFGSYEQYF. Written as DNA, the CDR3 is TGTGCCAGTACCCCCGGGGGGCAATTTGGGTCCTACGAGCAGTACTTC.

The CDR3 region has the DNA TGTGCCAGCAGCTTAGCGACAGTCACCGGGGAGCTGTTTTTT. Its protein is CASSLATVTGELFF. J is TRBJ2-2 and V is TRBV11-1, with D possibly being TRBD1 (5 bases). In germline, CDR1 is SGHAT, CDR2 FQDESV (reference sequence). The CDR3 has 14 residues. V was pared by 0 bases and J by 4 bases, with 6 bases between.

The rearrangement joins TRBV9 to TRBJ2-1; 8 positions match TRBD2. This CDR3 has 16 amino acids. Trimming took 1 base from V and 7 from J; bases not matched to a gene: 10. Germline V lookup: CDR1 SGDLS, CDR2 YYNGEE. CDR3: CASSVYGAGAFNEQFF. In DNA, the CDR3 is TGTGCCAGCAGCGTATATGGAGCGGGAGCTTTTAATGAGCAGTTCTTC. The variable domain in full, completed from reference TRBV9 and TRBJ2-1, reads DSGVTQTPKHLITATGQRVTLRCSPRSGDLSVYWYQQSLDQGLQFLIQYYNGEERAKGNILERFSAQQFPDLHSELNLSSLELGDSALYFCASSVYGAGAFNEQFFGPGTRLTVL.

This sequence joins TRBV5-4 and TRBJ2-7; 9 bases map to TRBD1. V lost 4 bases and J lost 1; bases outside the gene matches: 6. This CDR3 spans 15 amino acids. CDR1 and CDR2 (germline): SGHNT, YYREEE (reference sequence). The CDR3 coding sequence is TGTGCCAGCAGCCCGGGACAGGGTAATTCCTACGAGCAGTACTTC. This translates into CASSPGQGNSYEQYF.

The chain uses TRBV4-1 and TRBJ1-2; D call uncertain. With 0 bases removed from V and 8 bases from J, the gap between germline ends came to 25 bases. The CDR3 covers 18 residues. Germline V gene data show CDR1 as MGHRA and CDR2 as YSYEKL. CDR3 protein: CASSQDLNPPPGERGYTF. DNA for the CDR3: TGCGCCAGCAGCCAAGATTTAAACCCACCACCCGGGGAGAGGGGCTACACCTTC.

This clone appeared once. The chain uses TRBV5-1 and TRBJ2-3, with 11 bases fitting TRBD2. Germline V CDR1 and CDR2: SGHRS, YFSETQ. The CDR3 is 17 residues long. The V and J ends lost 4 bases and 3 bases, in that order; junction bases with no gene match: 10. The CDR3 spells CASSPNLASGRTDTQYF. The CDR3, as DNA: TGCGCCAGCAGCCCCAATCTGGCTAGCGGGAGGACAGATACGCAGTATTTT.